This TCR beta chain appears in the sequencing data of a study of technical replicates of blood from several donors. Clones were read by immunoSEQ multiplex PCR, and TCRdb kept only the in-frame ones, dropping some. Among roughly 90,000 clones listed, 92% were seen once. This TCR was sampled from a human donor in good health. Material: T cells isolated from PBMCs.

DNA of the CDR3: TGTGCCAGCAGTTCACGGGGACTAGCCAGTACTAATGAGCAGTTCTTC. Its protein is CASSSRGLASTNEQFF. This rearrangement joins TRBV7-8 to TRBJ2-1, with 9 bases aligning to TRBD2. The V segment lost 6 bases and the J segment 7 bases; nucleotides outside the gene matches: 13. This CDR3 has 16 residues. Germline loops: CDR1 SGHVS, CDR2 FQNEAQ.